This paragraph covers one T cell receptor beta chain sequence. The antigen is unknown. The data were taken from a study of T-cell memory formation after mild COVID-19. Overall study: Most TCR clusters belonged to a single donor. Study findings and constraints: Clones that shrank (day 15 to 85) were balanced CD4/CD8, whereas later expanders leaned CD4+.

TCRdb processed the 5' RACE reads anew with MiXCR; each CDR3 protein has one entry. The data hold roughly 340,000 distinct CDR3 sequences, with more than 20% observed a single time. CDR3 length equals 17 residues. Trimming left V 0 bases short and J 0 bases short, with 15 bases between. Germline V CDR1 and CDR2: SQVTM, ANQGSEA. The chain recombines TRBV29-1 with TRBJ1-3; D remains ambiguous. This TCR derives from a man aged 18 to 29 who had mild COVID-19 (a few samples of this study predate the infection). Cell type and time point are not known. Input material: PBMCs or a T cell subset sorted from them (not recorded which). The CDR3 here is CSVEDRGGSPSGNTIYF. CDR3 nucleotide sequence: TGCAGCGTTGAAGATCGAGGAGGGTCTCCCTCTGGAAACACCATATATTTT.